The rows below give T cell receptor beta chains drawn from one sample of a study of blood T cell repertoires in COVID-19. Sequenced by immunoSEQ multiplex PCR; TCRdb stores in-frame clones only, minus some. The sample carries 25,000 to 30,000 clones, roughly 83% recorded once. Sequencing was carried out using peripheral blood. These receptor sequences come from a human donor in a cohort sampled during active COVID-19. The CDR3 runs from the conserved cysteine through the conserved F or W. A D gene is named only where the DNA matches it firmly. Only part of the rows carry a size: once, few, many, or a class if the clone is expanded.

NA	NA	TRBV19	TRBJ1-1	TGTGCCAGTAGTATTATGGCGAACACTGAAGCTTTCTTT	CASSIMANTEAFF
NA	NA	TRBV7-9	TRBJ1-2	TGTGCCAGCAGCTTAAGAGGTGGGGGCAGGTTGAATGGCTACACCTTC	CASSLRGGGRLNGYTF
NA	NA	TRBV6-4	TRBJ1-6	TGTGCCAGCAGTGAATTTACAGGGAATTCACCCCTCCACTTT	CASSEFTGNSPLHF
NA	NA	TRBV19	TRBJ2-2	TGTGCCAGTGTCAAGGACGCGGGGACCGGGGAGCTGTTTTTT	CASVKDAGTGELFF
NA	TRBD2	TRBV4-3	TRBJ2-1	TGCGCCAGCAGCCGAAGTAGCGGGAGGGTCGGTGGTGAGCAGTTCTTC	CASSRSSGRVGGEQFF
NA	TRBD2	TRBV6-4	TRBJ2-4	TGTGCCAGCAGTGACTCGAGCGGCGGGGGGGCAAACATTCAGTACTTC	CASSDSSGGGANIQYF
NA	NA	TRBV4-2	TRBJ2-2	TGTGCCAGCAGCCAAGTTTCCGGGGGGAACACCGGGGAGCTGTTTTTT	CASSQVSGGNTGELFF
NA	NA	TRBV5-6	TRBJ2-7	TGTGCCAGCAGCCGGGTTTACGAGCAGTACTTC	CASSRVYEQYF
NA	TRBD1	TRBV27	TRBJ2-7	TGTGCCAGCAGTTTTCAAACGGGACAGGCGGCCTACGAGCAGTACTTC	CASSFQTGQAAYEQYF
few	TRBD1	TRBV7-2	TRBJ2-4	TGTGCCAGCAGCCCAGGACAGGGGTCAGCCAAAAACATTCAGTACTTC	CASSPGQGSAKNIQYF